This T cell receptor beta chain was observed in a study of blood T cells in healthy people across ages. General observations from the study: Possibly, changes in expanded clonotypes were confounded because donor CMV status was unknown.

Together with a sample-barcoded 5' primer, a J-beta primer mix was included in a second PCR lasting about 7 to 12 cycles. Every cDNA molecule carried a tag from a template-switch adaptor bearing 12 random nucleotides. TCRdb itself ran the 5' RACE reads through MiXCR, one entry per CDR3 protein. Of about 930,000 distinct CDR3 sequences listed, about 27% are singletons. Concerning this clonotype itself: Its antigen is currently unknown. The junction does not match germline at one end; this may be a read error.

The CDR3 runs 14 residues. Germline CDR1 and CDR2: SGHTA and FQGNSA. These data were also reused for a study on T cells of mothers and their children. As reported in that work: Each donor was one of three healthy Caucasian mothers or one of their six children. Normalized overlap was always slightly, never significantly, higher in related than unrelated mother-child pairs.

Sample: blood. This chain links TRBV7-2 with TRBJ2-5; D may be TRBD2 (5 bases). This receptor was taken from a woman between 40 and 50 years old in good health. The chain's CDR3 is CAGSLGGGEGTQYF. The CDR3, as DNA: TGTGCCGGCAGCTTAGGAGGAGGAGAGGGGACCCAGTACTTC.